The 11 T cell receptor beta chains in this list originate from one sample, sequenced in a study of T cells in Graves' hyperthyroidism and ophthalmopathy (dated by TCRdb to about 2019). Library preparation was by multiplex PCR. This sample was sequenced with an Illumina HiSeq 2000. Amplification of TCR beta CDR3 regions was carried out from RNA transcripts. The TCR CDR3 was subjected to a first round of RT-PCR using the HTBI primer set and the Qiagen OneStep RT-PCR kit. Starting from the raw public reads, TCRdb applied fastp trimming at Q25, assembled clones with MiXCR and retained in-frame beta chains. Each CDR3 protein appears once, grouped with its most common genes and DNA. The sample table records 660,000 or so distinct CDR3 sequences; over 40% of these occur just once. Of the sample, less than 9.5% is held by the ten largest clones. Source material: peripheral blood or thyroid tissue (not recorded which). All receptors come from an adult man with Graves' disease, either hyperthyroidism or ophthalmopathy (not recorded which).

The sample holds a few counts of this clonotype. The CDR3: CSVGTDYNSPLHF. DNA for the CDR3: TGCAGCGTTGGTACCGATTATAATTCACCCCTCCACTTT. The J gene is TRBJ1-6, the V gene TRBV29-1; D gene ambiguous. V was clipped by 4 bases and J by 4 bases, with 8 bases between them. The CDR3 has 13 residues. Germline CDR1 is SQVTM and CDR2 is ANQGSEA.

J is TRBJ1-5 and V is TRBV20-1; unclear D gene. CDR1 is DFQATT and CDR2 is SNEGSKA in the germline V gene (reference sequence). The CDR3 spans 16 residues. The ends were cut back, 6 bases at V and 4 bases at J, with 22 bases in the middle. CDR3 loop: CSAEHPTVTTNQPQHF. The CDR3 nucleotides are TGCAGTGCCGAACACCCTACAGTTACCACTAATCAGCCCCAGCATTTT.

This clonotype was recorded a few times. V and J are TRBV5-1 and TRBJ1-1, with D hard to call. V gave up 3 bases and J gave up 8 bases, with 11 bases separating them. The germline V gene has CDR1 SGHRS and CDR2 YFSETQ. This CDR3 is 12 amino acids long. The CDR3 region has the DNA TGCGCCAGCAGCTACCAGGCGGGGGAAGCTTTCTTT. This encodes CASSYQAGEAFF.

This clonotype occurred many times. The chain has TRBV25-1 and TRBJ1-1, with TRBD1 matching over 10 bases. Germline V gene lookup returns CDR1 MGHDK and CDR2 SYGVNS. The CDR3 spans 14 residues. V trimming: 6 bases; J trimming: 4 bases; junction bases outside the gene matches: 5. In nucleotides, the CDR3 is TGTGCCAGCAGGACAGGGGGCCTGAGCACTGAAGCTTTCTTT. Its protein is CASRTGGLSTEAFF.

The chain carries TRBV25-1 and TRBJ1-1; D ambiguous. In germline, CDR1 is MGHDK, CDR2 SYGVNS. V lost 3 bases and J lost 0, with 8 bases in between. The CDR3 has 14 residues. In nucleotides, the CDR3 is TGTGCCAGCAGTGAGAACGGCATGAACACTGAAGCTTTCTTT. This sequence encodes CASSENGMNTEAFF.

This clonotype was seen ten or more times. The chain combines TRBV7-2 with TRBJ2-5; 10 bases align to TRBD1. V shed 5 bases and J 5 bases; nucleotides not matched to a gene: 2. There are 13 residues in the CDR3. The germline V gene has CDR1 SGHTA and CDR2 FQGNSA. The CDR3 loop is CASSTDRGETQYF. CDR3 sequence (DNA): TGTGCCAGCAGCACGGACAGGGGGGAGACCCAGTACTTC. Based on the CDR3 plus reference TRBV7-2 and TRBJ2-5, the full variable domain is GAGVSQSPSNKVTEKGKDVELRCDPISGHTALYWYRQSLGQGLEFLIYFQGNSAPDKSGLPSDRFSAERTGGSVSTLTIQRTQQEDSAVYLCASSTDRGETQYFGPGTRLLVL.

This clonotype appeared a few times. The rearrangement uses TRBV20-1 and TRBJ1-6; tentatively, D is TRBD1 (5 bases). CDR1 and CDR2 (germline): DFQATT, SNEGSKA (reference sequence). This CDR3 is built from 15 residues. V lost 5 bases and J 5 bases, leaving 16 bases between the germline ends. The CDR3 coding sequence is TGCAGTGCTGTCGGTAACAGGAGGAATAATTCACCCCTCCACTTT. It encodes CSAVGNRRNNSPLHF.

In its sample, this clonotype was seen a few times. The V and J genes are TRBV2 and TRBJ2-5; D perhaps matches TRBD1 (6 bases). The V end was cut by 6 bases, the J end by 7 bases, with 18 bases between. CDR1 is SNHLY and CDR2 is FYNNEI in the germline V gene. The CDR3 consists of 14 residues. This CDR3 is CASSQGGSSGTQYF. In DNA form, the CDR3 reads TGTGCCAGCAGCCAAGGGGGTAGCTCTGGGACCCAGTACTTC.

This clonotype was counted only a few times. The V gene is TRBV20-1, the J gene TRBJ2-2, with a weak D call TRBD2 (5 bases). The CDR3 sequence is 16 residues long. Germline assignment: CDR1 DFQATT and CDR2 SNEGSKA (reference sequence). The V gene lost 1 base and the J gene lost 1 base, with 13 bases spanning the gap. In nucleotides, the CDR3 is TGCAGTGCTAGAGCTCCCCTAGCAGGGAACACCGGGGAGCTGTTTTTT. Translated, it gives CSARAPLAGNTGELFF.

This clonotype was recorded only once. The chain is built from TRBV7-9 and TRBJ2-2; D gene ambiguous. V lost 8 bases, J lost 1 base, and 14 bases lay in between. Germline CDR1 SEHNR, CDR2 FQNEAQ (reference sequence). The CDR3 has 15 residues. The CDR3 sequence: CASGTAIRNTGELFF. CDR3 sequence (DNA): TGTGCCAGCGGCACCGCGATAAGGAACACCGGGGAGCTGTTTTTT.

This clonotype was found a few times. The CDR3: CATSEPGLQGTDTQYF. The CDR3 nucleotides read TGTGCCACCAGTGAGCCCGGACTACAAGGGACAGATACGCAGTATTTT. V is TRBV24-1 and J is TRBJ2-3, with D perhaps matching TRBD2 (6 bases). In germline, CDR1 is KGHDR, CDR2 SFDVKD. The CDR3 totals 16 residues. V lost 4 bases to trimming and J lost 3 bases, with 16 bases between them.